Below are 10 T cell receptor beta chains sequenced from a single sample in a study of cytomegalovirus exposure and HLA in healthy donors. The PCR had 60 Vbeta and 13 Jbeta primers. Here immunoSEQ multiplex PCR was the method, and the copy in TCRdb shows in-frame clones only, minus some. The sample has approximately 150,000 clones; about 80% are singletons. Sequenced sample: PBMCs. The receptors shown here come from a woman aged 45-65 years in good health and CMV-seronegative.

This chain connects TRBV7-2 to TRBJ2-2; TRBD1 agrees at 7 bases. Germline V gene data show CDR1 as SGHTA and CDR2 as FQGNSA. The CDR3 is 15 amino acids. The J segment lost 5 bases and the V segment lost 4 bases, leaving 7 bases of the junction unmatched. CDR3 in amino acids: CASSWDSPGTGELFF. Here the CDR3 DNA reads TGTGCCAGCAGCTGGGACAGCCCAGGAACCGGGGAGCTGTTTTTT.

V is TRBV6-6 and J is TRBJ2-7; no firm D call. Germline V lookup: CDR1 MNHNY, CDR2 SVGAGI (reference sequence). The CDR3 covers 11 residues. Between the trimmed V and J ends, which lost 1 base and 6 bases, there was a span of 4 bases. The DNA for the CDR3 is TGTGCCAGCAGTTACTTGGCCGAGCAGTACTTC. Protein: CASSYLAEQYF.

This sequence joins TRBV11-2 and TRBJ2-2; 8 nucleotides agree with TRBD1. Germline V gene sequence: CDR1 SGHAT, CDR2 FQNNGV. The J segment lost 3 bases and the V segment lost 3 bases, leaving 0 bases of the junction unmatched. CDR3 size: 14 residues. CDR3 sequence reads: CASSLTGDTGELFF. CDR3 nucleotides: TGTGCCAGCAGCTTGACAGGGGACACCGGGGAGCTGTTTTTT.

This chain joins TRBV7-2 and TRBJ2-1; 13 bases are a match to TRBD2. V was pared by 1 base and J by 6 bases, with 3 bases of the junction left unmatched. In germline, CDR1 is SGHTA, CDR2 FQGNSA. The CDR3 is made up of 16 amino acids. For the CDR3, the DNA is TGTGCCAGCAGCTTAGAACTAGCGGGGGGGCGCAATGAGCAGTTCTTC. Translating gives CASSLELAGGRNEQFF.

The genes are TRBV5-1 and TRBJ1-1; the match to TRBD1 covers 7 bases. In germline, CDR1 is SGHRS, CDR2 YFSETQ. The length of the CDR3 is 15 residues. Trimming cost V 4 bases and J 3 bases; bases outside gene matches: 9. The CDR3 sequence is CASSGDRASYTEAFF. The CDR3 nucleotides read TGCGCCAGCAGCGGTGACAGGGCCTCCTACACTGAAGCTTTCTTT.

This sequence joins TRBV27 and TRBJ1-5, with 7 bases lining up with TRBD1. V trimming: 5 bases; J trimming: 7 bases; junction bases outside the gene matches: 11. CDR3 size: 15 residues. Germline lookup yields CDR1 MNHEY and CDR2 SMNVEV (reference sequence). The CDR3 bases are TGTGCCAGCAGTAGGGACAGTAGGGAGGCCCAGCCCCAGCATTTT. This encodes CASSRDSREAQPQHF.

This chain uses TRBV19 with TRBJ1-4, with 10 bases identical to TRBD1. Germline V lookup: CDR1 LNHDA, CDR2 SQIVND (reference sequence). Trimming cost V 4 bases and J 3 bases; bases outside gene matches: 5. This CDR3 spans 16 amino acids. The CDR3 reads CASSTGQGKANEKLFF. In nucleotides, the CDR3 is TGTGCCAGTAGTACGGGACAGGGGAAGGCTAATGAAAAACTGTTTTTT.

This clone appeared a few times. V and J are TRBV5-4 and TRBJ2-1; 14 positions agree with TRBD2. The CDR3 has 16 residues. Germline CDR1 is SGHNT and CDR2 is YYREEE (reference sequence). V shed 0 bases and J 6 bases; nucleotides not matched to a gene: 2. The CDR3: CASSLGGTSGSNEQFF. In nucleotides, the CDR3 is TGTGCCAGCAGCTTGGGTGGGACTAGCGGGAGCAATGAGCAGTTCTTC.

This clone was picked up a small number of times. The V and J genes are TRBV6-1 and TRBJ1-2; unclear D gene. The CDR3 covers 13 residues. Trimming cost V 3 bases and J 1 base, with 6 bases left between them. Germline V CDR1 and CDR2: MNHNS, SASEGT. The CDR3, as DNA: TGTGCCAGCAGTGACAATTTTAACTATGGCTACACCTTC. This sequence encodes CASSDNFNYGYTF.

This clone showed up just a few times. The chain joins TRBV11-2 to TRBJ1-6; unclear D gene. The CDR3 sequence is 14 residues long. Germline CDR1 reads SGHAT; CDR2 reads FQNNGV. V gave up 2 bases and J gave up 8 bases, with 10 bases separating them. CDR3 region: CASSLILGDSPLHF. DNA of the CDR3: TGTGCCAGCAGCTTAATTTTGGGCGATTCACCCCTCCACTTT.